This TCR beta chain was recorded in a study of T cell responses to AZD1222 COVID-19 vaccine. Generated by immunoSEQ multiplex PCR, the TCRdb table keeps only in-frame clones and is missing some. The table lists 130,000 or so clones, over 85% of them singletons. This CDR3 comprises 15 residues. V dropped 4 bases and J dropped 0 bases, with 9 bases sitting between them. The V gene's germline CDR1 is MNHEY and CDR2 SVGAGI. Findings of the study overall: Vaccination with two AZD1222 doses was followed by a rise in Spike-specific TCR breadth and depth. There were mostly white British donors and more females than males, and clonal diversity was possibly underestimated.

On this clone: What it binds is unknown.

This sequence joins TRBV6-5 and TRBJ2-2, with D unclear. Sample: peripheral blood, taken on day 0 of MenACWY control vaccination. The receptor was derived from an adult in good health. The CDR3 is CASSSLSANTGELFF. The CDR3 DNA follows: TGTGCCAGCAGTTCCCTCTCAGCGAACACCGGGGAGCTGTTTTTT.